Listed below are T cell receptor beta chains from one sample, sequenced in a study of control samples from healthy donors and cancer patients. The repertoire was sequenced with immunoSEQ multiplex PCR; TCRdb's copy has only in-frame clones and lacks some. The table shows roughly 64,000 clones, with 90% occurring only once. The sequencing sample was made of PBMCs. The receptors were sampled from a woman aged 45 to 65 with colorectal cancer. Both conserved end residues are part of each CDR3. A D gene is named only where the DNA matches it firmly. Clone size, where shown, is once, few, many, or a class for clones that have expanded.

j_call,d_call,clone_size,v_call,cdr3_nt,cdr3_aa
TRBJ2-1,NA,NA,TRBV5-4,TGTGCCAGCAGCTTGGGACAGGCCAATGAGCAGTTCTTC,CASSLGQANEQFF
TRBJ2-5,TRBD1,NA,TRBV5-1,TGCGCCAGCAGAGAGACAGGGGGCCAAGAGACCCAGTACTTC,CASRETGGQETQYF
TRBJ2-5,NA,NA,TRBV19,TGTGCCAGTAGTAGAGACGCCCAAGAGACCCAGTACTTC,CASSRDAQETQYF
TRBJ1-2,NA,NA,TRBV6-1,TGTGCCAGCAGTGATAATGGTGGTGGCTACACCTTC,CASSDNGGGYTF
TRBJ2-3,TRBD2,NA,TRBV11-2,TGTGCCAGCAGCTTAGGGGGAGGGACAGATACGCAGTATTTT,CASSLGGGTDTQYF
TRBJ1-4,TRBD1,once,TRBV5-5,TGTGCCAGCAGCCCACAGGGGGATAATGAAAAACTGTTTTTT,CASSPQGDNEKLFF
TRBJ1-1,NA,once,TRBV19,TGTGCCAGTAGTAGACAGAACACTGAAGCTTTCTTT,CASSRQNTEAFF
TRBJ2-3,NA,NA,TRBV25-1,TGTGCCAGCAGTGGGAGCGGGAGCACAGATACGCAGTATTTT,CASSGSGSTDTQYF
TRBJ1-5,TRBD1,NA,TRBV19,TGTGCCACGACGGACAGGGAGGTCCAGCCCCAGCATTTT,CATTDREVQPQHF
TRBJ2-5,NA,NA,TRBV19,TGTGCCAGTAGTATAGGGACACGGGGGACCCAGTACTTC,CASSIGTRGTQYF
TRBJ1-4,TRBD1,NA,TRBV29-1,TGCAGCGTCTCGGGACAGAATGAAAAACTGTTTTTT,CSVSGQNEKLFF
TRBJ2-7,NA,NA,TRBV29-1,TGCAGCGTTGGGGGTAGGAACGAGCAGTACTTC,CSVGGRNEQYF
TRBJ2-1,NA,NA,TRBV20-1,TGCAGTGCTAGTTCCCATAGGCTAAGCTCCTACAATGAGCAGTTCTTC,CSASSHRLSSYNEQFF
TRBJ2-7,NA,few,TRBV7-8,TGTGCCAGCAGCCCGCATTTGGGCTTTTCTGTGTACGAGCAGTACTTC,CASSPHLGFSVYEQYF
TRBJ1-2,NA,NA,TRBV12-3/TRBV12-4,TGTGCCAGCAGTTACACCTTTAAGGATGGCTACACCTTC,CASSYTFKDGYTF
TRBJ1-1,TRBD1,NA,TRBV29-1,TGCAGCGTCTGGGACAGGAACACTGAAGCTTTCTTT,CSVWDRNTEAFF
TRBJ2-7,TRBD1,NA,TRBV7-8,TGTGCCAGCAGCCGATCCGGGACAGGGTCATACGAGCAGTACTTC,CASSRSGTGSYEQYF
TRBJ2-7,NA,NA,TRBV5-6,TGTGCCAGCAGCTCTTTTACTGCGGGGCGTTGGTACGAGCAGTACTTC,CASSSFTAGRWYEQYF
TRBJ1-2,NA,NA,TRBV28,TGTGCCAGCAGTTTGACCGCGTCGATGGGCTACACCTTC,CASSLTASMGYTF
TRBJ1-4,NA,NA,TRBV5-6,TGTGCCAGCAGCTCCGGAATTGCAACTAATGAAAAACTGTTTTTT,CASSSGIATNEKLFF
TRBJ1-2,NA,NA,TRBV9,TGTGCCAGCAGCGCCAGGGAGGCGAGGGGTGGCTACACCTTC,CASSAREARGGYTF
TRBJ1-5,TRBD1,NA,TRBV4-2,TGTGCCAGCAGCCATGATACAGGGGGCGGGGGTCAGCCCCAGCATTTT,CASSHDTGGGGQPQHF
TRBJ1-1,TRBD1,few,TRBV5-4,TGTGCCAGCAGCTGGACAGTTCAGGGGGACACTGAAGCTTTCTTT,CASSWTVQGDTEAFF
TRBJ2-3,NA,NA,TRBV7-2,TGTGCCAGCAGTCTCGACAGGCCAGATACGCAGTATTTT,CASSLDRPDTQYF
TRBJ1-2,TRBD1,NA,TRBV29-1,TGCAGCGCGGGACAGGGAGGGATCAGCTATGGCTACACCTTC,CSAGQGGISYGYTF
TRBJ1-3,NA,NA,TRBV19,TGTGCCAGTAGTCCTGGGGGGAACGGCCGGAGAAACACCATATATTTT,CASSPGGNGRRNTIYF
TRBJ1-5,NA,NA,TRBV11-2,TGTGCCAGCAGCCAGGACAGTTTTAATCAGCCCCAGCATTTT,CASSQDSFNQPQHF
TRBJ2-7,NA,once,TRBV3-1/TRBV3-2,TGTGCCAGCAGCCCACGGACAGCCCTTGGAACCTACGAGCAGTACTTC,CASSPRTALGTYEQYF
TRBJ1-4,NA,NA,TRBV6-6,TGTGCCAGCAGTTACCTCTTAGGGTCTGAAAAACTGTTTTTT,CASSYLLGSEKLFF
TRBJ2-3,TRBD2,NA,TRBV5-6,TGTGCCAGCAGCTTGGAGGTAGCGGGGGTGTCGGATACGCAGTATTTT,CASSLEVAGVSDTQYF
TRBJ1-4,NA,once,TRBV19,TGTGCCAGTAGTATCGGTGTTGGCGGTGAAAAACTGTTTTTT,CASSIGVGGEKLFF
TRBJ2-3,TRBD2,NA,TRBV6-2/TRBV6-3,TGTGCCAGCAGTTACGGGACTAGCGGGGGTGCAGATACGCAGTATTTT,CASSYGTSGGADTQYF
TRBJ2-7,NA,NA,TRBV28,TGTGCCAGCAGTCCCTCGAGAGTAGGTAGCGAGCAGTACTTC,CASSPSRVGSEQYF
TRBJ1-2,TRBD1,NA,TRBV5-8,TGTGCCAGCAGCCGGGACAGGGCTGGCTATGGCTACACCTTC,CASSRDRAGYGYTF
TRBJ2-1,TRBD2,NA,TRBV6-2/TRBV6-3,TGTGCCAGCAGTGGGACTAGCGGGGGTACCTACAATGAGCAGTTCTTC,CASSGTSGGTYNEQFF
TRBJ2-7,TRBD1,NA,TRBV5-1,TGCGCCAGCAGCTTGGACAGACAGGGGACCTACGAGCAGTACTTC,CASSLDRQGTYEQYF
TRBJ2-7,TRBD2,NA,TRBV19,TGTGCCAGTAGTCCCAAGCCCCCAGCGGGGGGACTCTACGAGCAGTACTTC,CASSPKPPAGGLYEQYF
TRBJ1-4,TRBD1,NA,TRBV2,TGTGCCAGTGAGAGGGACAGTGCAATAGGAAAACTGTTTTTT,CASERDSAIGKLFF
TRBJ1-3,NA,NA,TRBV29-1,TGCAGCGCTGACTCTGGAAACACCATATATTTT,CSADSGNTIYF
TRBJ1-2,TRBD1,NA,TRBV5-1,TGCGCCAGCGGCCTGACAGGGGACTATGGCTACACCTTC,CASGLTGDYGYTF
TRBJ2-7,NA,NA,TRBV4-2,TGTGCCAGCAGCCAAGCCTCCGGTCTGCAGCAGTACTTC,CASSQASGLQQYF
TRBJ1-3,NA,NA,TRBV7-9,TGTGCCAGCAGCCCTAGATACTCTGGAAACACCATATATTTT,CASSPRYSGNTIYF